One and the same sample provided the 15 T cell receptor beta chains below, sequenced in a study of blood T cell repertoires in COVID-19. Data came from immunoSEQ multiplex PCR; TCRdb stores just in-frame clones and leaves some out. Here the sample spans 250,000 to 350,000 clones, nearly 90% being singletons. Sequenced input: PBMCs or T cells enriched from blood (not recorded which). The receptors originated from a woman aged 18-29 years with acute COVID-19.

The chain has TRBV6-4 and TRBJ2-1, with 10 nucleotides matching TRBD2. The V and J ends lost 5 bases and 6 bases, in that order; junction bases with no gene match: 7. CDR1 is MRHNA, CDR2 SNTAGT, per germline. The CDR3 spans 15 residues. The CDR3 here is CASSPLAGLGNEQFF. The CDR3 DNA reads as TGTGCCAGCAGTCCACTAGCGGGACTAGGCAATGAGCAGTTCTTC.

The V gene is TRBV28, the J gene TRBJ2-1, with D hard to call. This CDR3 has 13 amino acids. The germline gives CDR1 MDHEN, CDR2 SYDVKM. The germline V and J ends were trimmed by 6 bases and 0 bases, with 6 bases remaining between them. CDR3 region: CASRWSSYNEQFF. The CDR3 bases are TGTGCCAGCAGGTGGAGCTCCTACAATGAGCAGTTCTTC.

The chain recombines TRBV11-2 with TRBJ1-5; the D gene is possibly TRBD1 (5 bases). V lost 7 bases and J lost 3, with 16 bases in between. The CDR3 sequence is 15 residues long. The germline V gene encodes CDR1 SGHAT and CDR2 FQNNGV. The DNA for the CDR3 is TGTGCCAGCAAGACCAGGGATGGCGACAATCAGCCCCAGCATTTT. Translated: CASKTRDGDNQPQHF. Full variable domain (outside the CDR3, taken from reference TRBV11-2 and TRBJ1-5): EAGVAQSPRYKIIEKRQSVAFWCNPISGHATLYWYQQILGQGPKLLIQFQNNGVVDDSQLPKDRFSAERLKGVDSTLKIQPAKLEDSAVYLCASKTRDGDNQPQHFGDGTRLSIL.

The chain uses TRBV28 and TRBJ2-5, with D possibly TRBD1 on 5 matching bases. Trimming left V 5 bases short and J 5 bases short, with 18 bases between. In germline, CDR1 is MDHEN, CDR2 SYDVKM. This CDR3 contains 15 residues. In DNA form, the CDR3 reads TGTGCCAGCAGTATCATGGACACCGCAAAGGAGACCCAGTACTTC. Protein product: CASSIMDTAKETQYF.

The V call is TRBV7-9, the J call TRBJ2-1; 9 nucleotides line up with TRBD2. J was trimmed by 0 bases and V by 5 bases; bases with no gene match: 5. Looked up from germline, CDR1 is SEHNR and CDR2 is FQNEAQ (reference sequence). The CDR3 is made up of 16 amino acids. The CDR3 reads CASSPNSGSSYNEQFF. CDR3 coding DNA: TGTGCCAGCAGCCCAAATAGCGGGAGCTCCTACAATGAGCAGTTCTTC.

This rearrangement joins TRBV27 to TRBJ2-7; D possibly corresponds to TRBD1 (6 bases). This CDR3 has 16 residues. Germline V gene sequence: CDR1 MNHEY, CDR2 SMNVEV (reference sequence). V was shortened by 1 base and J by 3 bases, with 16 bases between the two germline ends. CDR3: CASSLWGPGESYEQYF. CDR3 DNA: TGTGCCAGCAGTTTATGGGGGCCTGGAGAAAGCTACGAGCAGTACTTC.

The V call is TRBV28, the J call TRBJ1-5; D may be TRBD1 (6 bases). The V end lost 7 bases, the J end lost 3 bases, and 19 bases lay between the germline ends. This CDR3 has 16 amino acids. In germline, CDR1 is MDHEN, CDR2 SYDVKM. CDR3 coding DNA: TGTGCCAGCAAAACGCGGGGGCAGCTCTCCAATCAGCCCCAGCATTTT. It is translated as CASKTRGQLSNQPQHF.

This chain joins TRBV24-1 and TRBJ2-1; D is perhaps TRBD2 (5 bases). In germline, CDR1 is KGHDR, CDR2 SFDVKD. The V and J ends lost 4 bases and 4 bases respectively, with 13 bases between them. This CDR3 is built from 15 residues. The DNA for the CDR3 is TGTGCCACCAGTGACCGAGGACGGGGATACAATGAGCAGTTCTTC. Its translation is CATSDRGRGYNEQFF.

The rearrangement joins TRBV7-3 to TRBJ2-3; 10 bases line up with TRBD2. V lost 5 bases to trimming and J lost 3 bases; unmatched junction nucleotides: 2. Germline CDR1 reads SGHTA; CDR2 reads FQGTGA. The CDR3 totals 14 residues. DNA for the CDR3: TGTGCCAGCAGCAAAGCGGGAGGGACAGATACGCAGTATTTT. It translates to CASSKAGGTDTQYF.

This chain uses TRBV7-9 with TRBJ2-7; D might be TRBD1 (5 bases). Germline values: CDR1 SEHNR, CDR2 FQNEAQ (reference sequence). Deletions cut 6 bases from V and 2 bases from J, with 8 bases between. The CDR3 length is 12 residues. CDR3 coding DNA: TGTGCCAGCAGTACAGGTCCCTACGAGCAGTACTTC. It is translated as CASSTGPYEQYF.

About this clone: An end of the junction does not agree with germline; a read error may underlie this. The chain uses TRBV6-1 and TRBJ2-7; TRBD2 is a possible D gene (6 bases). Germline CDR1 and CDR2: MNHNS and SASEGT. The CDR3 is 15 amino acids. CDR3 sequence reads: CASSEGTSSSYEQYF. CDR3 nucleotides: TGTGCCAGCAGCGAAGGGACTTCTAGCTCCTACGAGCAGTACTTC.

The V call is TRBV10-3, the J call TRBJ2-7, with 7 bases matching TRBD1. V was pared by 6 bases and J by 5 bases, with 10 bases of the junction left unmatched. Germline CDR1 reads ENHRY; CDR2 reads SYGVKD. This CDR3 has 14 amino acids. The CDR3 reads CAISRRTGTDEQYF. The CDR3, as DNA: TGTGCCATCAGCCGACGAACTGGGACAGACGAGCAGTACTTC.

A single count supports this clone. The V call is TRBV29-1, the J call TRBJ1-1, with D perhaps matching TRBD1 (5 bases). The length of the CDR3 is 13 residues. Germline assignment: CDR1 SQVTM and CDR2 ANQGSEA. Trimming removed 3 bases from V and 1 base from J, with 9 bases in between. Here the CDR3 DNA reads TGCAGCGTTGATGTTCAGGGGAACACTGAAGCTTTCTTT. Translating gives CSVDVQGNTEAFF.

The rearrangement links TRBV18 to TRBJ1-1, with TRBD1 identical over 9 bases. The trim removed 3 bases at V and 1 base at J, leaving 15 bases unmatched. The germline CDR1 and CDR2 sequences are KGHSH and LQKENI. The CDR3 has 19 amino acids. In nucleotides, the CDR3 is TGTGCCAGCTCACCTACCTATGAGCGGGGACAGGGCTCGAACACTGAAGCTTTCTTT. Residues: CASSPTYERGQGSNTEAFF.

The chain joins TRBV5-8 to TRBJ1-6; the D is unclear. This CDR3 region has 17 residues. Trimming removed 2 bases at V and 0 bases at J, with 12 bases between. Germline values: CDR1 SGHTS, CDR2 YDEGEE. In DNA, the CDR3 is TGTGCCAGCAGCTTCCATCTAACAGACTCCTATAATTCACCCCTCCACTTT. It specifies CASSFHLTDSYNSPLHF.